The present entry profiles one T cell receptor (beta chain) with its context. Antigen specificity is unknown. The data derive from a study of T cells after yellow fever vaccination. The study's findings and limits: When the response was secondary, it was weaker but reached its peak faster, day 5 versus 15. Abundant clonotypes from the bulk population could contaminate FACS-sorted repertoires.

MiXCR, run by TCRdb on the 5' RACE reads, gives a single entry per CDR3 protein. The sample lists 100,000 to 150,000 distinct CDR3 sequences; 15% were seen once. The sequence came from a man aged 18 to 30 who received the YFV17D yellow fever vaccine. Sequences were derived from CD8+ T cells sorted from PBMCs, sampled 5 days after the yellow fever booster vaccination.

CDR3 residues: CASKTGSSPLHF. CDR3 DNA sequence: TGTGCCAGCAAGACAGGGAGTTCACCCCTCCACTTT. J is TRBJ1-6 and V is TRBV25-1; 7 nucleotides line up with TRBD1. Trimming took 7 bases from V and 9 from J; bases not matched to a gene: 3. CDR3 length equals 12 residues. Germline assignment: CDR1 MGHDK and CDR2 SYGVNS. The full variable domain, in which reference TRBV25-1 and TRBJ1-6 provide the parts outside the CDR3, is EADIYQTPRYLVIGTGKKITLECSQTMGHDKMYWYQQDPGMELHLIHYSYGVNSTEKGDLSSESTVSRIRTEHFPLTLESARPSHTSQYLCASKTGSSPLHFGNGTRLTVT.